This T cell receptor (beta chain) was observed in a study of T cells in localized non-small cell lung cancer. To note about this clone: The antigen remains undetermined.

Study findings and constraints: Longer overall survival was linked to higher blood T cell density. Uninvolved adjacent lung, not tumor, had the highest T cell clonality. Researchers found a median around 50 of the top 100 tumor clones in adjacent lung.

Assay used: immunoSEQ multiplex PCR; TCRdb lists only in-frame clones, some missing. The sample holds 30,000 or so clones, roughly 86% seen once. The CDR3 extends over 16 amino acids. V was cut by 0 bases and J by 0 bases, with 6 bases left in between. Germline CDR1 LGHNA, CDR2 YSLEER. This chain uses TRBV4-3 with TRBJ2-6; TRBD2 might be the D (5 bases). The specimen comprised peripheral blood mononuclear cells, sampled before any cancer treatment. The clonotype originates from a woman aged 40-69 years with stage III lung adenocarcinoma. CDR3 nucleotides: TGCGCCAGCAGCCAAGAGGCGGGCTCTGGGGCCAACGTCCTGACTTTC. Amino acid sequence: CASSQEAGSGANVLTF.